This TCR beta chain is from a study of follicular helper T cells after annual influenza vaccination. Stated time point: 2015-2016 season, pre-vaccination. Sequenced by immunoSEQ multiplex PCR; TCRdb stores in-frame clones only, minus some. The top ten hold roughly 4.3% of the sample, which has about 1,500 clones, almost 85% seen once. The sequence came from an adult who received the influenza vaccine. Sequencing was performed on CXCR5+ CD38- circulating T follicular helper cells from blood, taken on the day of influenza vaccination. Subset denoted: circulating Tfh, non-naive CD4+CXCR5+PD-1+ (ICOS+CD38+ or ICOS-CD38-).

CDR3: CAISDGGSLGEQFF. For the CDR3, the DNA is TGTGCCATCAGTGACGGGGGGAGTTTGGGTGAGCAGTTCTTC. V gene TRBV10-3 combines with J gene TRBJ2-1, with 7 positions matching TRBD2. The length of the CDR3 is 14 residues. Germline V gene lookup returns CDR1 ENHRY and CDR2 SYGVKD. V trimming: 3 bases; J trimming: 9 bases; junction bases outside the gene matches: 8.